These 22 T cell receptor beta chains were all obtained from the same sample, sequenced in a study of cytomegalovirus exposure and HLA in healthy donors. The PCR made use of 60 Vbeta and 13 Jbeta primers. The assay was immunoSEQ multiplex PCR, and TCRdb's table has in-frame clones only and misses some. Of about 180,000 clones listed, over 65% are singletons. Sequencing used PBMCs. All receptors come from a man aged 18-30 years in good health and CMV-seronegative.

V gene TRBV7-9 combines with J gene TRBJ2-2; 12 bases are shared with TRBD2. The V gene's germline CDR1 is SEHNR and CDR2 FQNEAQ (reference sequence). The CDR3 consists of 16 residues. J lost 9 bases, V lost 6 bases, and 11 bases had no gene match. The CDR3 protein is CASSDSTSGSGRELFF. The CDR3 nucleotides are TGTGCCAGCAGTGACTCGACTAGCGGGAGTGGGAGGGAGCTGTTTTTT.

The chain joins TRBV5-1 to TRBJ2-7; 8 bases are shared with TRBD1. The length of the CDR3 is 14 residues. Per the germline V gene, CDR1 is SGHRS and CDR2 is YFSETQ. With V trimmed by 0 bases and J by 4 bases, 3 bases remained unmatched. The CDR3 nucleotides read TGCGCCAGCAGCTTGGAGACAGGGGAGTACGAGCAGTACTTC. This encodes CASSLETGEYEQYF. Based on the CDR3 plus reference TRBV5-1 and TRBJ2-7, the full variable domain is KAGVTQTPRYLIKTRGQQVTLSCSPISGHRSVSWYQQTPGQGLQFLFEYFSETQRNKGNFPGRFSGRQFSNSRSEMNVSTLELGDSALYLCASSLETGEYEQYFGPGTRLTVT.

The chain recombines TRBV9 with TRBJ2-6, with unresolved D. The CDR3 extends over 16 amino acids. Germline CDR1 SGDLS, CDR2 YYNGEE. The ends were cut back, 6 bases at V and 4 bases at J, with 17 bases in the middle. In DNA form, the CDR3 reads TGTGCCAGCACCCTAGAACCGGGTGTGGGGGCCAACGTCCTGACTTTC. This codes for CASTLEPGVGANVLTF.

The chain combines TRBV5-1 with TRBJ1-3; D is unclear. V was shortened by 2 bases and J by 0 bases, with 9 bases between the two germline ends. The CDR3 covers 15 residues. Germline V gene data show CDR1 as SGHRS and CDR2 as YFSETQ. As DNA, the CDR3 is TGCGCCAGCAGCTTTGACATCTACTCTGGAAACACCATATATTTT. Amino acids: CASSFDIYSGNTIYF.

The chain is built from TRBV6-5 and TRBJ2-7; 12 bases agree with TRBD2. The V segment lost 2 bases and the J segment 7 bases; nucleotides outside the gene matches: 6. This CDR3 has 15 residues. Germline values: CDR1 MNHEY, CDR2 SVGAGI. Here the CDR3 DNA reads TGTGCCAGCAGTTACCGACTAGCGGGAGATCGGGAGCAGTACTTC. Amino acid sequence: CASSYRLAGDREQYF.

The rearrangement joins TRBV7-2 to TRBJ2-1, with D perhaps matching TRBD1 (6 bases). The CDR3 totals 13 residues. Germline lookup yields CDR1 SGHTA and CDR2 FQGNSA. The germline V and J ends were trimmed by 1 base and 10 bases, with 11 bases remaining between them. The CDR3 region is CASSLEQGYEQFF. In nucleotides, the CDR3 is TGTGCCAGCAGCTTAGAACAGGGTTACGAGCAGTTCTTC. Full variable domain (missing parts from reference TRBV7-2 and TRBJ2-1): GAGVSQSPSNKVTEKGKDVELRCDPISGHTALYWYRQSLGQGLEFLIYFQGNSAPDKSGLPSDRFSAERTGGSVSTLTIQRTQQEDSAVYLCASSLEQGYEQFFGPGTRLTVL.

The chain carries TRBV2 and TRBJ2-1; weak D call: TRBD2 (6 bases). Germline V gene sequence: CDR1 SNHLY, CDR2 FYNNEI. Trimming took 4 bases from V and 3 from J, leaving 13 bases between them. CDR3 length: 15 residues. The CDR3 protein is CASSGGSGNYNEQFF. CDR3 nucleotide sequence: TGTGCCAGCAGTGGGGGTAGCGGAAACTACAATGAGCAGTTCTTC.

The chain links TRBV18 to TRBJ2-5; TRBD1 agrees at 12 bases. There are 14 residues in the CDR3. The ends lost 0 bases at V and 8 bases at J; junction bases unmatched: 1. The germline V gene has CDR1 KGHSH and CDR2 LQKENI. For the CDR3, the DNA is TGTGCCAGCTCACCACCGGGACAGGGGGCAACCCAGTACTTC. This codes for CASSPPGQGATQYF.

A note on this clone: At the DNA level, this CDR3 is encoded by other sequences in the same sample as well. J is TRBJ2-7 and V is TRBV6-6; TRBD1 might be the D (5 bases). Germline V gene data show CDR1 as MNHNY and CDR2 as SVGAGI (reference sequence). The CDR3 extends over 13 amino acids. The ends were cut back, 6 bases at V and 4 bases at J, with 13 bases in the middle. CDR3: CASRRGLGYEQYF. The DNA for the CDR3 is TGTGCCAGCAGAAGGGGCCTCGGATACGAGCAGTACTTC.

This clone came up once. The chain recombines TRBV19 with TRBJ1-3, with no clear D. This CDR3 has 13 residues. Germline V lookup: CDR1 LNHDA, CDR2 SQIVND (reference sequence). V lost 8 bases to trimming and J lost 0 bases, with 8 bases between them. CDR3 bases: TGTGCCAGTCGTCCCAGCTCTGGAAACACCATATATTTT. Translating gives CASRPSSGNTIYF.

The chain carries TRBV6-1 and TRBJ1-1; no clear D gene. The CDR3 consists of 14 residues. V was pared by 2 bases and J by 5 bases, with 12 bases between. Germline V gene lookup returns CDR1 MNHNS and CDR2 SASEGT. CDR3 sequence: CASSERRSATEAFF. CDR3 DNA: TGTGCCAGCAGTGAACGGAGGTCGGCGACTGAAGCTTTCTTT.

The CDR3 DNA reads as TGCGCCAGCAGCTTGGCAGGCCACACAGATACGCAGTATTTT. Its protein is CASSLAGHTDTQYF. This rearrangement joins TRBV5-1 to TRBJ2-3; no reliable D call. The ends were cut back, 0 bases at V and 2 bases at J, with 7 bases in the middle. Germline-derived CDR1 and CDR2 are SGHRS and YFSETQ. This CDR3 spans 14 amino acids.

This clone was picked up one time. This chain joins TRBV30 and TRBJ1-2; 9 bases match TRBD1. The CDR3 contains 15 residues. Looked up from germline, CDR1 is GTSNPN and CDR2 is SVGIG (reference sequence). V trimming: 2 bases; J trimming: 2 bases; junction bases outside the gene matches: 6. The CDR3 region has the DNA TGTGCCTGGAGTTTGGGACAGGGTGTAAACTATGGCTACACCTTC. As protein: CAWSLGQGVNYGYTF.

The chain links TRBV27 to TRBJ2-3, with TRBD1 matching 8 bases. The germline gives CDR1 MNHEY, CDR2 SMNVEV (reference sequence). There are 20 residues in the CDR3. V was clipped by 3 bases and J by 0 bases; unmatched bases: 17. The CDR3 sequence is CASSFFRQGAGDLSTDTQYF. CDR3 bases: TGTGCCAGCAGTTTTTTTCGCCAGGGGGCAGGGGATTTAAGCACAGATACGCAGTATTTT.

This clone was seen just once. CDR3 residues: CSVRHRDYGYTF. The CDR3 DNA follows: TGCAGCGTTAGACACAGGGACTATGGCTACACCTTC. The chain is built from TRBV29-1 and TRBJ1-2; TRBD1 might be the D (6 bases). The CDR3 loop spans 12 amino acids. Trimming left V 5 bases short and J 3 bases short, with 10 bases between. Germline V CDR1 and CDR2: SQVTM, ANQGSEA.

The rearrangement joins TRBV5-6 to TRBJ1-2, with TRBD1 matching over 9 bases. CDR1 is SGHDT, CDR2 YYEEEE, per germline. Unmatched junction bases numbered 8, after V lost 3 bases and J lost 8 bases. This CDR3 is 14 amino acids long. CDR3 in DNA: TGTGCCAGCAGCTCGAGGACAGGGGAGGGGGGCTACACCTTC. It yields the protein CASSSRTGEGGYTF. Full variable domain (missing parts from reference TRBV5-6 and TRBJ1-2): DAGVTQSPTHLIKTRGQQVTLRCSPKSGHDTVSWYQQALGQGPQFIFQYYEEEERQRGNFPDRFSGHQFPNYSSELNVNALLLGDSALYLCASSSRTGEGGYTFGSGTRLTVV.

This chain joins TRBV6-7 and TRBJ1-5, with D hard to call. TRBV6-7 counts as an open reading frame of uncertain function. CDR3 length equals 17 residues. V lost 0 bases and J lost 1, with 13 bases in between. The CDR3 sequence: CASSYSAPLWSNQPQHF. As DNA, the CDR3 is TGTGCCAGCAGTTACTCAGCCCCCCTCTGGAGCAATCAGCCCCAGCATTTT.

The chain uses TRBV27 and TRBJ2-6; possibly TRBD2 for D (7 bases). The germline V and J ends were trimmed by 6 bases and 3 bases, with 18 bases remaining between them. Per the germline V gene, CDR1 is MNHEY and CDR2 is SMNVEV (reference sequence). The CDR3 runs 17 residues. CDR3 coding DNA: TGTGCCAGCAGCCTCGTCGGGGGGCGGTTTGGGGCCAACGTCCTGACTTTC. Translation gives CASSLVGGRFGANVLTF.

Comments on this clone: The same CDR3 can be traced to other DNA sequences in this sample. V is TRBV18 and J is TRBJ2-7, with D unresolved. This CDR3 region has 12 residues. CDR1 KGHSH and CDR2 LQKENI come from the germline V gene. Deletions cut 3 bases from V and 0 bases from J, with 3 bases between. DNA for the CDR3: TGTGCCAGCTCACCCAACTCCTACGAGCAGTACTTC. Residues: CASSPNSYEQYF.

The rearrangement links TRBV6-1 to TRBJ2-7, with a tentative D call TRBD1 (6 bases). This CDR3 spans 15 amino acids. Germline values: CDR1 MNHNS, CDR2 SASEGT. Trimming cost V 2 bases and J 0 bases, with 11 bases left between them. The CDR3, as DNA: TGTGCCAGCAGTGAACAGGGGACCCCCTCCTACGAGCAGTACTTC. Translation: CASSEQGTPSYEQYF.

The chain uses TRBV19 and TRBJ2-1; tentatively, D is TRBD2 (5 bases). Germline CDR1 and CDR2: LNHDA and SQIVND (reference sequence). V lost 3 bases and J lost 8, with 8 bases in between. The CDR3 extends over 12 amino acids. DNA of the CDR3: TGTGCCAGTAGTATCACTAGAGATGAGCAGTTCTTC. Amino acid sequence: CASSITRDEQFF.

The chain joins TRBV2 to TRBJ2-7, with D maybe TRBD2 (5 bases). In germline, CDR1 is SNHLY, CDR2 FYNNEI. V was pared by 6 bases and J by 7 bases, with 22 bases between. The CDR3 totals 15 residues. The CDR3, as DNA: TGTGCCAGCAGAGCTATGGGGAGCGCTACGGAAGAGCAGTACTTC. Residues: CASRAMGSATEEQYF.